This record covers a single TCR beta chain. The clone's antigen remains unknown. Within one base of it there is no much larger clone, and no base qualities were kept. The immunoSEQ Assay, a bias-controlled multiplex PCR, was used to amplify TCRbeta CDR3 regions from genomic DNA. The authors' pipeline ran thus. Within the assay, amplification of reference gene primers was used to estimate how many nucleated cells each sample contained. To quantify the absolute abundance of each unique TCRbeta CDR3 rearrangement, sequence reads were collapsed and filtered. For each sample, productive Simpson clonality was calculated as the square root of Simpson's diversity index across productive rearrangements. The clones in this table, taken by TCRdb from immuneACCESS, are in-frame only. Not every clone is retained; where verified, under half of the shortfall comes from an unresolved V gene, and the cause of the rest is unknown. Clone size and V and J calls were adopted from that table, with D and trimming inferred from the DNA. The table for this sample lists about 200,000 clones; 80% to 90% of them were counted only once. Together, the top ten hold around 8.4% of the sample.

Participants in the prospective study were aged roughly 18 to 89 years, lived in 20 to 25 United States geographic areas, and enrolled through a virtual design. To assign participants to cohorts, the prospective study relied on clinical history that participants themselves reported in a screening survey and a study questionnaire. ImmuneRACE Cohort 3 recovered participants were defined by two consecutive negative NP/OP PCR tests, healthcare professional clearance, or symptom resolution. In the prospective study, mobile phlebotomists collected whole blood, serum and a nasopharyngeal or oropharyngeal swab from each participant. Over a roughly two-month period, participants in the prospective study had the option of providing additional blood draws and questionnaires. Before DNA extraction, prospective study blood samples were shipped either frozen or at room temperature. Trimming takes 5 bases from V and 0 bases from J, and the germline ends sit 11 bases apart. From the cysteine up to the phenylalanine, the CDR3 has a length of 14 residues. The kept DNA is CDR3 alone, 42 bases in frame from the first base. CDR1 SGHTA and CDR2 FQGNSA were looked up in the germline V gene.

This record belongs to a study of blood T cell repertoires in COVID-19 (dated by TCRdb to the early 2020s). About the study as a whole: Samples covering the acute and convalescent phases of COVID-19 were provided by collaborators in the United States, Italy and Spain. The material from the prospective study consisted of cDNA or gDNA derived from T cells, B-cell-depleted T cells, or PBMCs. The dataset comprised deeply sampled blood TCRbeta repertoires from subjects exposed to, actively infected with, or recovered from COVID-19. A freely available public database, intended as a resource for researchers studying the immune response to SARS-CoV-2, is where the repertoires were released. Samples came from the ongoing ImmuneRACE study (first 160 participants) plus 1,254 subjects from 6 global collaborators. The sample metadata nearly always contained a de-identified subject ID, COVID-19 status, age in years and sex. Where available, HLA class I and class II types were taken from metadata supplied by the sample provider and were not determined by assay-based typing.

Broader findings and caveats from the paper: The quantity of clinical and demographic metadata differed by source and by participant and was supplied without curation.

Sequenced input: PBMCs or T cells enriched from blood (not recorded which). The chain is encoded by TRBV7-2 joined to TRBJ2-7; confidence is insufficient to name the D gene. This receptor was obtained from a woman under 30 who had recovered from COVID-19. Read as DNA, the sequence is TGTGCCAGCAGCCACTACCTAGACTCCTACGAGCAGTACTTC. Its translation reads: CASSHYLDSYEQYF. When the CDR3 is completed using the reference TRBV7-2 and TRBJ2-7 genes on either side, the full variable domain is GAGVSQSPSNKVTEKGKDVELRCDPISGHTALYWYRQSLGQGLEFLIYFQGNSAPDKSGLPSDRFSAERTGGSVSTLTIQRTQQEDSAVYLCASSHYLDSYEQYFGPGTRLTVT.